The rows below give T cell receptor beta chains drawn from one sample of a study of T cell responses to AZD1222 COVID-19 vaccine. TCRdb's table, derived via immunoSEQ multiplex PCR, lists solely in-frame clones and lacks some. In the table there are about 70,000 clones, around 84% of which are singletons. The specimen comprised peripheral blood, sampled on day 0 of AZD1222 vaccination. The receptors shown here come from an adult in good health. The CDR3 runs from the conserved cysteine through the conserved F or W. D genes are given only for firm matches. Clone sizes are given selectively: once, few, many, or a class where the clone is expanded.

j_gene	d_gene	abundance	v_gene	CDR3aa	CDR3nt
TRBJ1-5	.	.	TRBV3-1/TRBV3-2	CASSQEKGQPQHF	TGTGCCAGCAGCCAAGAAAAGGGGCAGCCCCAGCATTTT
TRBJ1-2	TRBD1	.	TRBV28	CASSRQGSYGYTF	TGTGCCAGCAGCAGACAGGGGTCCTATGGCTACACCTTC
TRBJ1-1	.	.	TRBV4-1	CASSHPDGNTEAFF	TGCGCCAGCAGCCACCCCGACGGTAACACTGAAGCTTTCTTT
TRBJ1-2	TRBD1	.	TRBV7-2	CASSKMGTGEIYGYTF	TGTGCCAGCAGCAAAATGGGGACAGGAGAGATCTATGGCTACACCTTC
TRBJ2-2	TRBD2	.	TRBV28	CASSYPGGASGGELFF	TGTGCCAGCAGTTACCCCGGGGGGGCGAGTGGCGGGGAGCTGTTTTTT
TRBJ2-3	.	.	TRBV7-2	CASTDLQGTDTQYF	TGTGCCAGCACCGACCTCCAGGGGACAGATACGCAGTATTTT
TRBJ1-2	.	.	TRBV5-1	CASSPDLNYGYTF	TGCGCCAGCAGCCCGGACCTTAACTATGGCTACACCTTC
TRBJ1-3	TRBD1	.	TRBV10-3	CAIREGTGSGNTIYF	TGTGCCATCAGAGAAGGGACAGGCTCTGGAAACACCATATATTTT
TRBJ2-2	TRBD2	.	TRBV11-2	CASSFLGGRRTGELFF	TGTGCCAGCAGCTTTTTGGGAGGGCGCCGCACCGGGGAGCTGTTTTTT
TRBJ2-3	TRBD1	.	TRBV7-6	CASSFSPGQGDPDTQYF	TGTGCCAGCAGCTTCAGCCCGGGACAGGGGGACCCAGATACGCAGTATTTT
TRBJ2-7	TRBD1	many	TRBV18	CASSPGGQGTEQYF	TGTGCCAGCTCCCCGGGGGGACAGGGCACCGAGCAGTACTTC
TRBJ1-2	TRBD1	.	TRBV28	CASSLPGTGGNYGYTF	TGTGCCAGCAGTTTGCCCGGGACAGGGGGTAACTATGGCTACACCTTC
TRBJ2-7	.	.	TRBV28	CASSPLNRDGFKEQYF	TGTGCCAGCAGTCCCTTGAACCGGGACGGGTTTAAGGAGCAGTACTTC
TRBJ1-2	TRBD1	.	TRBV5-6	CASSPGQGVGYGYTF	TGTGCCAGCAGCCCTGGACAGGGAGTAGGGTATGGCTACACCTTC
TRBJ1-5	TRBD1	.	TRBV19	CASSIGQGGHQPQHF	TGTGCCAGTAGTATAGGACAGGGTGGGCATCAGCCCCAGCATTTT
TRBJ1-2	TRBD1	.	TRBV4-3	CASSQDLGTDYTF	TGCGCCAGCAGCCAAGACCTTGGGACAGATTACACCTTC
TRBJ2-5	.	.	TRBV30	CAWSVGALYQETQYF	TGTGCCTGGAGTGTAGGAGCGTTGTACCAAGAGACCCAGTACTTC
TRBJ1-2	TRBD1	few	TRBV11-2	CASSYFTGGNYGYTF	TGTGCCAGCAGCTATTTTACAGGGGGCAACTATGGCTACACCTTC
TRBJ2-7	TRBD1	.	TRBV4-1	CASSQDKTGGPLEQYF	TGCGCCAGCAGCCAGGATAAGACAGGGGGGCCTTTAGAGCAGTACTTC
TRBJ1-4	.	.	TRBV2	CASRRDLPREKLFF	TGTGCCAGCCGGAGGGACCTTCCGCGGGAAAAACTGTTTTTT